This T cell receptor (beta chain) was documented in a study of blood T cell repertoires in COVID-19. Trimming stripped 0 bases from V and 3 bases from J, with 15 bases between. CDR1 is SGHRS, CDR2 YFSETQ, per germline. CDR3 length equals 16 residues. Sequencing used immunoSEQ multiplex PCR; TCRdb keeps in-frame clones, though not all of them. The sample lists 390,000 or so clones; more than 70% were seen once. The sequence was obtained from a woman in her 30s with COVID-19, enrolled during active disease. This chain joins TRBV5-1 and TRBJ1-1; the D gene is possibly TRBD1 (6 bases). The sample taken for sequencing was peripheral blood. The DNA for the CDR3 is TGCGCCAGCAGCTTGGGCTGGGTAGGGGGTGACACTGAAGCTTTCTTT. This translates into CASSLGWVGGDTEAFF.